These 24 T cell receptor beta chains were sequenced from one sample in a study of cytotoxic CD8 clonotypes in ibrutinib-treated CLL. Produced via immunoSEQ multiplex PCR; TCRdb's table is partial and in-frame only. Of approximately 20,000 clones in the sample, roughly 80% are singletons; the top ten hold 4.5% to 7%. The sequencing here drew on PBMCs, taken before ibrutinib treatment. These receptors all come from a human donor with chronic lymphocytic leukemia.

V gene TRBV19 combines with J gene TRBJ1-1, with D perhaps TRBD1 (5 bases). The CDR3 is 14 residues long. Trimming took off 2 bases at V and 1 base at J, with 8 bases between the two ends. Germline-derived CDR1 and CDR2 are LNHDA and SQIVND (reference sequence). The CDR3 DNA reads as TGTGCCAGTAGTATATACGGGGGGAACACTGAAGCTTTCTTT. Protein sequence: CASSIYGGNTEAFF.

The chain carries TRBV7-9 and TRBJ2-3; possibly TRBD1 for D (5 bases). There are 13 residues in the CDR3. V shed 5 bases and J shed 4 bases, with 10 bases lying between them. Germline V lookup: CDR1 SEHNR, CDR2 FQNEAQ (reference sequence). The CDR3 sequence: CASSTTVADTQYF. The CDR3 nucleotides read TGTGCCAGCAGCACGACAGTAGCAGATACGCAGTATTTT.

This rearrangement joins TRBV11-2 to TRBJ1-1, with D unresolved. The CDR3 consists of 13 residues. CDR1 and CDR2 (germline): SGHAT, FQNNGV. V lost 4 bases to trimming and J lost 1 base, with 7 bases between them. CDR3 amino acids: CASSYPPNTEAFF. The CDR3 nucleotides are TGTGCCAGCAGCTACCCCCCGAACACTGAAGCTTTCTTT.

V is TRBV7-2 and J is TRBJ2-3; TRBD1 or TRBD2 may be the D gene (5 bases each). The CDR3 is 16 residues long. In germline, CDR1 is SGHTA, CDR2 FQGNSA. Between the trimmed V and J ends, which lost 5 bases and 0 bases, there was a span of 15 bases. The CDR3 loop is CASSPGPTSSTDTQYF. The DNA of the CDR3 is TGTGCCAGCAGCCCGGGACCGACCTCCAGCACAGATACGCAGTATTTT.

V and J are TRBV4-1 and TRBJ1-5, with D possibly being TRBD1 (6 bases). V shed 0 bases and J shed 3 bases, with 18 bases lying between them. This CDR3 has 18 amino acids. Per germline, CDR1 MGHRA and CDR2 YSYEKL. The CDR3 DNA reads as TGCGCCAGCAGCCAAGACTCCCGGGACAAAAAATACAATCAGCCCCAGCATTTT. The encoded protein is CASSQDSRDKKYNQPQHF.

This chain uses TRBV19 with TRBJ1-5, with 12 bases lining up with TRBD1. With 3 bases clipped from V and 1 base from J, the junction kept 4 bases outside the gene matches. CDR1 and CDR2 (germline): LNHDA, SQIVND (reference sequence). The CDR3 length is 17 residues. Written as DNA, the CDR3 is TGTGCCAGTAGTATCGGGACAGGGGGCTCAAGCAATCAGCCCCAGCATTTT. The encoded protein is CASSIGTGGSSNQPQHF.

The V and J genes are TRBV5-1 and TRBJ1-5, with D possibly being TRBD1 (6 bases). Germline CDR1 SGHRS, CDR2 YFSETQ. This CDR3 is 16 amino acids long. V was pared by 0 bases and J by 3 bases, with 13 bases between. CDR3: CASSLDIDRTNQPQHF. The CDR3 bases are TGCGCCAGCAGCTTGGATATTGACAGGACCAATCAGCCCCAGCATTTT.

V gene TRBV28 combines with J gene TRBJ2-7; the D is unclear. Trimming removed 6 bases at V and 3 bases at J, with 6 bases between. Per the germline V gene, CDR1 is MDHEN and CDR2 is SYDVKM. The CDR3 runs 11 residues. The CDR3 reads CASSYNYEQYF. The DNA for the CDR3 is TGTGCCAGCAGCTATAACTACGAGCAGTACTTC.

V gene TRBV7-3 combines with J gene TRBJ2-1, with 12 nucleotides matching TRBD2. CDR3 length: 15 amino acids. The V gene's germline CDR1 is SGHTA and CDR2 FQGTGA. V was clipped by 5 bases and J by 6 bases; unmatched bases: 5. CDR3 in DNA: TGTGCCAGCAGCCTTCTAGCGGGGGGGCGCAATGAGCAGTTCTTC. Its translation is CASSLLAGGRNEQFF.

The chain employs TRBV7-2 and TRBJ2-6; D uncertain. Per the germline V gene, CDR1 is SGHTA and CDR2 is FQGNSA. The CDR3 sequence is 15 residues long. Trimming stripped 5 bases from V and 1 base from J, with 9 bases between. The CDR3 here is CASSASFSGANVLTF. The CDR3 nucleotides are TGTGCCAGCAGCGCCAGCTTTTCTGGGGCCAACGTCCTGACTTTC.

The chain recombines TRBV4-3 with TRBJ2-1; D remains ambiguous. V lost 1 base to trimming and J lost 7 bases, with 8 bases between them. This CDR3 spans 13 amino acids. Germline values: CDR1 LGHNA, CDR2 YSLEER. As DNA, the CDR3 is TGCGCCAGCAGCCAAGCTATGAGTAATGAGCAGTTCTTC. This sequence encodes CASSQAMSNEQFF.

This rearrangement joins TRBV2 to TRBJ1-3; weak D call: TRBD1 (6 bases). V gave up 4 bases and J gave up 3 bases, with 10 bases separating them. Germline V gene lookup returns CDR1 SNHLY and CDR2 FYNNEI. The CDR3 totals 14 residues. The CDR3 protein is CASSGDRFGNTIYF. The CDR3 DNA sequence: TGTGCCAGCAGTGGAGACAGGTTTGGAAACACCATATATTTT.

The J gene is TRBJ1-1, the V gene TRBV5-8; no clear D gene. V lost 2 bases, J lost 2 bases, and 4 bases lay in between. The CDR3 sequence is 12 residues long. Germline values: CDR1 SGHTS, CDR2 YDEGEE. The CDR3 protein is CASSFYNTEAFF. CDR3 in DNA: TGTGCCAGCAGCTTCTACAACACTGAAGCTTTCTTT. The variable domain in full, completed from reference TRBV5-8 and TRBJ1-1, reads EAGVTQSPTHLIKTRGQQATLRCSPISGHTSVYWYQQALGLGLQFLLWYDEGEERNRGNFPPRFSGRQFPNYSSELNVNALELEDSALYLCASSFYNTEAFFGQGTRLTVV.

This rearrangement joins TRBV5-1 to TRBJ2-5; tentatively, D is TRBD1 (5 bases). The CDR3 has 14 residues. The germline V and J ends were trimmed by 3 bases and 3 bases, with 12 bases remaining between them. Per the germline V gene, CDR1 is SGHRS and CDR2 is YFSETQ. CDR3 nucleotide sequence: TGCGCCAGCAGCTACCTAGACAGAGAAGAGACCCAGTACTTC. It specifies CASSYLDREETQYF. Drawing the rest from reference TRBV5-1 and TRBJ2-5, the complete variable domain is KAGVTQTPRYLIKTRGQQVTLSCSPISGHRSVSWYQQTPGQGLQFLFEYFSETQRNKGNFPGRFSGRQFSNSRSEMNVSTLELGDSALYLCASSYLDREETQYFGPGTRLLVL.

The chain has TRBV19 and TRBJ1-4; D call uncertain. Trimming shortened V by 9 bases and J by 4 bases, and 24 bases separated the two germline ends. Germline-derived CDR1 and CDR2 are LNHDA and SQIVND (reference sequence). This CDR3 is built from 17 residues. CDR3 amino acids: CASSARPPVYGNEKLFF. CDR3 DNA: TGTGCCAGCAGCGCCCGACCCCCGGTTTATGGTAATGAAAAACTGTTTTTT.

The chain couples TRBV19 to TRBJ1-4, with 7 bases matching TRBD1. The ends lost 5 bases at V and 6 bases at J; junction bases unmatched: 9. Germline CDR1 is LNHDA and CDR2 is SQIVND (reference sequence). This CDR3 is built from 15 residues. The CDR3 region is CASSAYRGLDEKLFF. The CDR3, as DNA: TGTGCCAGTAGTGCCTACAGGGGTCTAGATGAAAAACTGTTTTTT. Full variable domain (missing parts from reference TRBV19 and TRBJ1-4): DGGITQSPKYLFRKEGQNVTLSCEQNLNHDAMYWYRQDPGQGLRLIYYSQIVNDFQKGDIAEGYSVSREKKESFPLTVTSAQKNPTAFYLCASSAYRGLDEKLFFGSGTQLSVL.

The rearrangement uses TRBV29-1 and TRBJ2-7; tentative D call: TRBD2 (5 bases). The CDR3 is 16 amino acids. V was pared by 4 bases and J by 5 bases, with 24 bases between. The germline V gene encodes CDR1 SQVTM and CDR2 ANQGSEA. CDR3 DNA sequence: TGCAGCGTTGTGCTCCCGGGATCGGGATTCGGCGACGAGCAGTACTTC. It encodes CSVVLPGSGFGDEQYF.

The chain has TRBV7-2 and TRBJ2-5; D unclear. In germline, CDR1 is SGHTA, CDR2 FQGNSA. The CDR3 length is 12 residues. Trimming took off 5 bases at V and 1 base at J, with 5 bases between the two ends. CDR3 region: CASSRPQETQYF. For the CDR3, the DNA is TGTGCCAGCAGCCGACCCCAAGAGACCCAGTACTTC.

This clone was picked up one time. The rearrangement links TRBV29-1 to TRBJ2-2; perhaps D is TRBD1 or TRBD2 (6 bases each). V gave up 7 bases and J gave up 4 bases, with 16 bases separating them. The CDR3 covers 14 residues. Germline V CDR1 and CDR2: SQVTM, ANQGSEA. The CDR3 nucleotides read TGCAGCGCGACTGGGGGGCAAGGCACCGGGGAGCTGTTTTTT. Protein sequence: CSATGGQGTGELFF.

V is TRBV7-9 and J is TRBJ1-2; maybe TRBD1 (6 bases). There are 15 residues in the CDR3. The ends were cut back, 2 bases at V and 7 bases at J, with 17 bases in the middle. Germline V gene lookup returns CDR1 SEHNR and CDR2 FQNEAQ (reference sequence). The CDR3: CASSLPQGRNGGYTF. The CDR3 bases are TGTGCCAGCAGCTTACCACAGGGAAGGAATGGTGGCTACACCTTC.

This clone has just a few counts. In DNA, the CDR3 is TGTGCCAGCAGTATGGGACAGGGGGCTAGTCAGCCCCAGCATTTT. This sequence encodes CASSMGQGASQPQHF. The J gene is TRBJ1-5, the V gene TRBV27, with TRBD1 identical over 12 bases. This CDR3 comprises 15 residues. Germline loops: CDR1 MNHEY, CDR2 SMNVEV (reference sequence). V dropped 5 bases and J dropped 6; count of bases not matched to a gene: 5.

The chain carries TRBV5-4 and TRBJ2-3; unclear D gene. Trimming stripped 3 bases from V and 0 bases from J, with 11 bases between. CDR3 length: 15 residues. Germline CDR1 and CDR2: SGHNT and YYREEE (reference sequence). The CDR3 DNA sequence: TGTGCCAGCAGCTCTCCTTCACCTAGCACAGATACGCAGTATTTT. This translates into CASSSPSPSTDTQYF.

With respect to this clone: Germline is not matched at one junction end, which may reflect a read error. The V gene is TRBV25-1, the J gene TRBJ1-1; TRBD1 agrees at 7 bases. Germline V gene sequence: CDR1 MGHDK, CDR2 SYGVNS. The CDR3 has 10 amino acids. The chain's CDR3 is CASSGLDRAF. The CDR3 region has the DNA TGTGCCAGCAGTGGTCTCGACAGGGCCTTT.

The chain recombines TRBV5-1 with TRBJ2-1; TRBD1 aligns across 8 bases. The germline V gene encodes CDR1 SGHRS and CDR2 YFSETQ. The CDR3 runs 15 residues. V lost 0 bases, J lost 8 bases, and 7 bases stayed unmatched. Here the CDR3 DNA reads TGCGCCAGCAGCTTGGCTCAGGGGGCTCGAGATGAGCAGTTCTTC. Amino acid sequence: CASSLAQGARDEQFF. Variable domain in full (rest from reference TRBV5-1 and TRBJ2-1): KAGVTQTPRYLIKTRGQQVTLSCSPISGHRSVSWYQQTPGQGLQFLFEYFSETQRNKGNFPGRFSGRQFSNSRSEMNVSTLELGDSALYLCASSLAQGARDEQFFGPGTRLTVL.